The 17 T cell receptor beta chains below come from one sample, sequenced in a study of CD4+ T cells in melanoma (dated by TCRdb to 2022 to 2024). The method behind the library was the immunoSEQ multiplex PCR assay. Imported from immuneACCESS, the table was reduced by TCRdb to in-frame sequences with V and J called. These copies leave out some clones; in studies compared against another copy, an unresolved V gene accounts for under half, and the cause of the remainder is not known. The sample table shows more than 15,000 clones, and more than 70% are seen once. About 12% of the sample rests with the top ten. The sequenced sample consisted of cells from a culture (not recorded whether cultured in vitro). The receptors were gathered from a human donor with melanoma.

The CDR3 sequence is CATSPGTGDYNEQFF. The CDR3 nucleotides are TGTGCCACCAGCCCCGGGACAGGGGATTACAATGAGCAGTTCTTC. This sequence joins TRBV15 and TRBJ2-1, with 10 bases identical to TRBD1. From germline, CDR1 is LNHNV and CDR2 YYDKDF (reference sequence). The CDR3 totals 15 residues. After removal of 5 bases from V and 4 bases from J, the junction contained 5 bases not matched to a gene. Filled out from reference TRBV15 and TRBJ2-1, the complete variable domain reads DAMVIQNPRYQVTQFGKPVTLSCSQTLNHNVMYWYQQKSSQAPKLLFHYYDKDFNNEADTPDNFQSRRPNTSFCFLDIRSPGLGDTAMYLCATSPGTGDYNEQFFGPGTRLTVL.

The V call is TRBV10-3, the J call TRBJ1-6, with D possibly TRBD1 on 5 matching bases. The CDR3 covers 16 residues. Per germline, CDR1 ENHRY and CDR2 SYGVKD. Trimming shortened V by 5 bases and J by 5 bases, and 16 bases separated the two germline ends. CDR3 residues: CAISTGGNGNNSPLHF. In DNA, the CDR3 is TGTGCCATCAGTACGGGGGGGAATGGGAATAATTCACCCCTCCACTTT.

CDR3 sequence reads: CASSLGGPGGAKMYGYTF. Written as DNA, the CDR3 is TGTGCCAGCAGCTTGGGTGGGCCAGGGGGCGCGAAGATGTATGGCTACACCTTC. The V and J genes are TRBV4-2 and TRBJ1-2; the match to TRBD1 covers 8 bases. From germline, CDR1 is LGHNA and CDR2 YNFKEQ. The CDR3 contains 18 residues. After removal of 5 bases from V and 5 bases from J, the junction contained 19 bases not matched to a gene.

CDR3 in amino acids: CAAGGSGGTDTQYF. As DNA, the CDR3 is TGTGCGGCCGGTGGTAGCGGAGGCACAGATACGCAGTATTTT. The chain combines TRBV6-6 with TRBJ2-3; D might be TRBD2 (6 bases). Germline lookup yields CDR1 MNHNY and CDR2 SVGAGI (reference sequence). CDR3 length equals 14 residues.

This clone was seen just once. The chain joins TRBV19 to TRBJ2-5; 7 bases align to TRBD1. Germline loops: CDR1 LNHDA, CDR2 SQIVND (reference sequence). V lost 7 bases and J lost 3; bases outside the gene matches: 5. The length of the CDR3 is 13 residues. This CDR3 is CASKDRSKETQYF. In nucleotides, the CDR3 is TGTGCCAGTAAGGACAGGTCCAAAGAGACCCAGTACTTC.

V and J are TRBV2 and TRBJ2-3; D may be TRBD2 (6 bases). The V gene's germline CDR1 is SNHLY and CDR2 FYNNEI. Deletions cut 8 bases from V and 2 bases from J, with 17 bases between. The CDR3 runs 15 residues. The CDR3 here is CASGGSSVVTDTQYF. Here the CDR3 DNA reads TGTGCCAGCGGGGGGAGCTCAGTTGTCACAGATACGCAGTATTTT.

The chain combines TRBV19 with TRBJ2-5; TRBD2 might be the D (7 bases). This CDR3 region has 16 residues. Between the trimmed V and J ends, which lost 3 bases and 1 base, there was a span of 15 bases. The germline gives CDR1 LNHDA, CDR2 SQIVND (reference sequence). CDR3 protein: CASSIGVGGPQETQYF. The CDR3 DNA sequence: TGTGCCAGTAGTATTGGGGTCGGGGGGCCCCAAGAGACCCAGTACTTC.

The chain joins TRBV2 to TRBJ1-1; 9 nucleotides line up with TRBD1. Germline CDR1 SNHLY, CDR2 FYNNEI. This CDR3 contains 14 residues. V dropped 4 bases and J dropped 6; count of bases not matched to a gene: 6. The CDR3 nucleotides read TGTGCCAGCAGTGCTCTGGGACAGGGCCCTGAAGCTTTCTTT. Its protein is CASSALGQGPEAFF. The full variable domain, completed using reference TRBV2 and TRBJ1-1, is EPEVTQTPSHQVTQMGQEVILRCVPISNHLYFYWYRQILGQKVEFLVSFYNNEISEKSEIFDDQFSVERPDGSNFTLKIRSTKLEDSAMYFCASSALGQGPEAFFGQGTRLTVV.

The rearrangement links TRBV28 to TRBJ2-7, with 7 bases identical to TRBD2. The V gene's germline CDR1 is MDHEN and CDR2 SYDVKM. J was trimmed by 3 bases and V by 3 bases; bases with no gene match: 5. The CDR3 is 14 residues long. The CDR3 DNA reads as TGTGCCAGCAGTTTCGGCGGGGGACTCTACGAGCAGTACTTC. Amino acid sequence: CASSFGGGLYEQYF.

The chain carries TRBV7-3 and TRBJ1-1; 7 nucleotides line up with TRBD1. In germline, CDR1 is SGHTA, CDR2 FQGTGA. This CDR3 comprises 14 residues. V lost 5 bases, J lost 0 bases, and 3 bases stayed unmatched. The CDR3 region has the DNA TGTGCCAGCAGCATACAGGGGATGAACACTGAAGCTTTCTTT. It yields the protein CASSIQGMNTEAFF.

This clone was found a few times. Mismatch with germline at one junction end may stem from a read error. This chain connects TRBV2 to TRBJ2-2; 13 positions match TRBD2. Germline V lookup: CDR1 SNHLY, CDR2 FYNNEI. This CDR3 is built from 16 residues. This CDR3 reads CARRTSGGTNTGELFF. The DNA of the CDR3 is TGTGCCCGCAGGACTAGCGGGGGCACGAACACCGGGGAGCTGTTTTTT. The whole variable domain, remainder taken from reference TRBV2 and TRBJ2-2, is EPEVTQTPSHQVTQMGQEVILRCVPISNHLYFYWYRQILGQKVEFLVSFYNNEISEKSEIFDDQFSVERPDGSNFTLKIRSTKLEDSAMYFCARRTSGGTNTGELFFGEGSRLTVL.

CDR3 nucleotide sequence: TGTGCCAGCAGCTTAACGGGAGGGACTAGACGGGGTGAGCAGTTCTTC. This encodes CASSLTGGTRRGEQFF. V and J are TRBV7-3 and TRBJ2-1, with 8 bases identical to TRBD2. The CDR3 runs to 16 residues. Trimming at V came to 0 bases and at J to 9 bases, leaving 10 bases not matched to a gene. Per the germline V gene, CDR1 is SGHTA and CDR2 is FQGTGA.

The V and J genes are TRBV18 and TRBJ2-1; D is unclear. Germline lookup yields CDR1 KGHSH and CDR2 LQKENI. The CDR3 covers 13 residues. The ends were cut back, 3 bases at V and 10 bases at J, with 13 bases in the middle. The CDR3 sequence is CASSPHKAGEQFF. For the CDR3, the DNA is TGTGCCAGCTCACCGCATAAGGCAGGCGAGCAGTTCTTC.

This clone was detected only a few times. The V and J genes are TRBV7-9 and TRBJ1-2; D ambiguous. The V gene's germline CDR1 is SEHNR and CDR2 FQNEAQ (reference sequence). The V gene lost 5 bases and the J gene lost 6 bases, with 19 bases spanning the gap. This CDR3 is built from 15 residues. CDR3 in amino acids: CASSRFSSSGDGYTF. The CDR3 nucleotides read TGTGCCAGCAGCCGCTTTTCTTCTTCAGGAGATGGCTACACCTTC. The full variable domain, with the rest looked up from reference TRBV7-9 and TRBJ1-2, is DTGVSQNPRHKITKRGQNVTFRCDPISEHNRLYWYRQTLGQGPEFLTYFQNEAQLEKSRLLSDRFSAERPKGSFSTLEIQRTEQGDSAMYLCASSRFSSSGDGYTFGSGTRLTVV.

The sample holds one count of this clone. V and J are TRBV20-1 and TRBJ1-2; D gene unclear. The V and J ends lost 7 bases and 2 bases respectively, with 8 bases between them. This CDR3 is built from 11 residues. Germline CDR1 reads DFQATT; CDR2 reads SNEGSKA (reference sequence). The CDR3 protein is CSGLANYGYTF. In DNA, the CDR3 is TGCAGTGGTTTGGCGAACTATGGCTACACCTTC.

This clone turned up a few times. The rearrangement links TRBV2 to TRBJ2-1; either TRBD1 or TRBD2 may fit D (5 bases each). The CDR3 is 11 residues long. Germline values: CDR1 SNHLY, CDR2 FYNNEI. Between the trimmed V and J ends, which lost 6 bases and 9 bases, there was a span of 9 bases. CDR3 DNA sequence: TGTGCCAGCAGCACAGGAGGTGAGCAGTTCTTC. It translates to CASSTGGEQFF.

This clone was picked up a small number of times. V is TRBV10-3 and J is TRBJ1-2; no clear D. There are 13 residues in the CDR3. Germline V gene sequence: CDR1 ENHRY, CDR2 SYGVKD. Trimming took 3 bases from V and 8 from J, leaving 13 bases between them. The CDR3 DNA sequence: TGTGCCATCAGTGACCGGCCGAGTCAGGGCTACACCTTC. Translating gives CAISDRPSQGYTF.